The rows below give T cell receptor beta chains drawn from one sample of a study of cytomegalovirus exposure and HLA in healthy donors. Profiling relied on immunoSEQ multiplex PCR, and the TCRdb table lists in-frame clones only, not all of them. The sample lists approximately 150,000 clones; roughly 79% were seen once. Sequences were obtained from PBMCs. Receptor source: a man aged 40-55 years in good health and CMV-seronegative. Each CDR3 is given with its conserved first and last residue. D genes are given only for firm matches. Expanded clones get a size class; other rows say once, few or many, or leave the size out.

J,D,V,size,DNA,CDR3
TRBJ2-5,TRBD2,TRBV25-1,-,TGTGCCAGCAGTGAACCGGGGGGGAGGGAGACCCAGTACTTC,CASSEPGGRETQYF
TRBJ2-3,-,TRBV4-2,-,TGTGCCAGCAGCGTGCGTGAAGCGGTGAGCACAGATACGCAGTATTTT,CASSVREAVSTDTQYF
TRBJ2-1,TRBD2,TRBV7-2,few,TGTGCCAGCAGCGCGAGCGGGAGTGGTTCCAATGAGCAGTTCTTC,CASSASGSGSNEQFF
TRBJ1-5,-,TRBV6-5,-,TGTGCCAGCAAGGCGGGAAATAGTCAGCCCCAGCATTTT,CASKAGNSQPQHF
TRBJ2-7,TRBD2,TRBV6-1,-,TGTGCCAGCAGTGAACCTAGCGGGAGTGGGTACGAGCAGTACTTC,CASSEPSGSGYEQYF
TRBJ2-3,-,TRBV27,once,TGTGCCAGCAGTTATCCGGGATATACGCAGTATTTT,CASSYPGYTQYF
TRBJ1-5,-,TRBV10-3,-,TGTGCCACCGGTCAGCCCCAGCATTTT,CATGQPQHF
TRBJ2-1,TRBD2,TRBV5-4,few,TGTGCCAGCAGCTTGGAGGGACTAGCGGGAGGCAGTGCCTACAATGAGCAGTTCTTC,CASSLEGLAGGSAYNEQFF
TRBJ1-3,-,TRBV11-2,few,TGTGCCAGCAGCTTAGGGGGAGGGCAAGGAAACACCATATATTTT,CASSLGGGQGNTIYF
TRBJ2-7,TRBD2,TRBV5-4,-,TGTGCCAGCAGTTTGACTAGCGCGCAGTACGAGCAGTACTTC,CASSLTSAQYEQYF
TRBJ2-1,TRBD2,TRBV4-1,-,TGCGCCAGCAGCCATCCCGGGAGGGTCTACAATGAGCAGTTCTTC,CASSHPGRVYNEQFF
TRBJ2-2,-,TRBV10-2,-,TGCGCCAGCGGAGAGGCCGGGGAGCTGTTTTTT,CASGEAGELFF
TRBJ1-5,-,TRBV4-2,few,TGTGCCAGCAGCCAAGGGGACTCCAATCAGCCCCAGCATTTT,CASSQGDSNQPQHF
TRBJ2-5,-,TRBV21-1,few,TGTGCCAGCAGCAAAGGAGGGGCTAGCGGCCAAGAGACCCAGTACTTC,CASSKGGASGQETQYF
TRBJ1-1,TRBD1,TRBV14,few,TGTGCCAGCAGGCAGGGGGCTATGAACACTGAAGCTTTCTTT,CASRQGAMNTEAFF
TRBJ2-1,TRBD2,TRBV7-8,-,TGTGCCAGCAGCTCGGGACTAGCGGTTGTGAACAATGAGCAGTTCTTC,CASSSGLAVVNNEQFF
TRBJ2-1,TRBD2,TRBV5-1,once,TGCGCCAGCAGGCGCGATAGCGGGAGCCCCAACAATGAGCAGTTCTTC,CASRRDSGSPNNEQFF
TRBJ1-1,-,TRBV5-1,-,TGCGCCAGCAGCTATGGAGGTGGGACTGAAGCTTTCTTT,CASSYGGGTEAFF
TRBJ2-3,TRBD1,TRBV18,-,TGTGCCAGCTCATCGACAGGGACGAGCACAGATACGCAGTATTTT,CASSSTGTSTDTQYF
TRBJ2-1,TRBD1,TRBV29-1,-,TGCAGCGCCCCGGCTGGACAGGGGTGGAATGAGCAGTTCTTC,CSAPAGQGWNEQFF
TRBJ2-1,-,TRBV7-3,-,TGTGCCAGCAGCTCACGAGGCAACGTGGCCTTCAATGAGCAGTTCTTC,CASSSRGNVAFNEQFF
TRBJ2-1,-,TRBV4-2,-,TGTGCCAGCAGCCAAGCCGTTACCTACAATGAGCAGTTCTTC,CASSQAVTYNEQFF
TRBJ1-1,TRBD1,TRBV28,-,TGTGCCAGCAGTTTTACAGGGGTAACTGAAGCTTTCTTT,CASSFTGVTEAFF
TRBJ2-5,TRBD1,TRBV27,-,TGTGCCAGCAGTTTCTCTCGGACAGGGAGGCAGACCCAGTACTTC,CASSFSRTGRQTQYF
TRBJ2-5,-,TRBV18,-,TGTGCCAGCTCACCCGGGACACCCTGGGGAGAGACCCAGTACTTC,CASSPGTPWGETQYF
TRBJ1-1,-,TRBV6-5,-,TGTGCCAGCAGCTCGACGTCATCGGAGACTTTCTTT,CASSSTSSETFF
TRBJ2-1,TRBD2,TRBV30,-,TGTGCCTGGACTTGGGGGGAAGTGGGAGGGAATGAGCAGTTCTTC,CAWTWGEVGGNEQFF
TRBJ2-2,TRBD2,TRBV7-9,-,TGTGCCAGCAGCCATCCGCCGGGACTAGCGGGAACCACCGGGGAGCTGTTTTTT,CASSHPPGLAGTTGELFF
TRBJ2-1,-,TRBV9,-,TGTGCCAGCAGCGTAGGTAACGGGAACTACAATGAGCAGTTCTTC,CASSVGNGNYNEQFF
TRBJ1-5,TRBD1,TRBV6-4,-,TGTGCCAGCAGAGCCCGACAGGGCGTCAATCAGCCCCAGCATTTT,CASRARQGVNQPQHF
TRBJ2-6,TRBD2,TRBV4-2,-,TGTGCCAGCAGCCCCTCGATGGGGCTAGCGGGAGTAGCTGGGGCCAACGTCCTGACTTTC,CASSPSMGLAGVAGANVLTF
TRBJ2-2,-,TRBV9,-,TGTGCCAGCAGCCCTGTGGCAGGGGAGCTGTTTTTT,CASSPVAGELFF
TRBJ1-1,-,TRBV21-1,-,TGTGCCAGCAGCACCTATACAGGGGTCTGCACTGAAGCTTTCTTT,CASSTYTGVCTEAFF
TRBJ1-4,-,TRBV27,-,TGTGCCAGCAGTCTCACAGGCAACTTCAATGAAAAACTGTTTTTT,CASSLTGNFNEKLFF
TRBJ1-5,TRBD1,TRBV30,-,TGTGCCTGGAGTGCGGGACAGGGGGCAAATCAGCCCCAGCATTTT,CAWSAGQGANQPQHF
TRBJ2-1,-,TRBV5-4,-,TGTGCCAGCAGCTTGGATAGGATGGGCGAGCAGTTCTTC,CASSLDRMGEQFF
TRBJ2-3,-,TRBV9,-,TGTGCCAGCAACGGGGATATAGACAGGACAGATACGCAGTATTTT,CASNGDIDRTDTQYF
TRBJ2-7,TRBD1,TRBV15,-,TGTGCCACCAGCAGAAGCCGACAGGGGCCCCAACAGTACTTC,CATSRSRQGPQQYF
TRBJ1-2,-,TRBV6-6,few,TGTGCCAGCAGACCCGGCCTAGGTGAGGGTAGCTATGGCTACACCTTC,CASRPGLGEGSYGYTF
TRBJ2-3,-,TRBV2,-,TGTGCCAGCACATTTACAGATACGCAGTATTTT,CASTFTDTQYF
TRBJ2-2,TRBD2,TRBV19,-,TGTGCCAGTAGTATAGGTACTAGCGGGAGGGCCGGTCCTGCCGGGGAGCTGTTTTTT,CASSIGTSGRAGPAGELFF
TRBJ2-1,TRBD2,TRBV5-4,-,TGTGCCAGCAGCTTGGAGAGCGGGAGCAATGAGCAGTTCTTC,CASSLESGSNEQFF
TRBJ2-1,TRBD1,TRBV19,-,TGTGCCAGTAGTCCCCAGGGGGCAGTTTACAATGAGCAGTTCTTC,CASSPQGAVYNEQFF
TRBJ1-2,TRBD1,TRBV10-3,-,TGTGCCATCAGAGGGACAGACTATGGCTACACCTTC,CAIRGTDYGYTF
TRBJ1-5,TRBD1,TRBV5-1,-,TGCGCCAGCAGCGAACAGGGGGACCATCAGCCCCAGCATTTT,CASSEQGDHQPQHF
TRBJ2-3,-,TRBV28,-,TGTGCCAGCTTGCGGGCTGATTCGGCTAGCACAGATACGCAGTATTTT,CASLRADSASTDTQYF
TRBJ1-1,TRBD1,TRBV29-1,once,TGCAGCGTTGTTTCCTGGACAGGGGGCGGAAAGGGCACTGAAGCTTTCTTT,CSVVSWTGGGKGTEAFF
TRBJ2-2,-,TRBV6-4,-,TGTGCCAGCAGTGAAGGCCAGGGGAACACCGGGGAGCTGTTTTTT,CASSEGQGNTGELFF
TRBJ1-1,-,TRBV10-2,-,TGCGCCAGCAGTGACCAGTACACTGAAGCTTTCTTT,CASSDQYTEAFF
TRBJ2-7,-,TRBV27,few,TGTGCCAGCAGTCTCTCGCGCGGAGCCTACGAGCAGTACTTC,CASSLSRGAYEQYF
TRBJ2-7,-,TRBV7-2,-,TGTGCCAGCAGCTTAAACTCGGGTTGGGCCTACGAGCAGTACTTC,CASSLNSGWAYEQYF
TRBJ2-7,-,TRBV7-9,-,TGTGCCAGCCGGAGGGATCGGCTGGAGCAGTACTTC,CASRRDRLEQYF
TRBJ2-5,TRBD2,TRBV6-1,few,TGTGCCAGCAGTGGCCGGGAGGGATGGGACGAGACCCAGTACTTC,CASSGREGWDETQYF
TRBJ1-4,-,TRBV4-1,-,TGCGCCAGCAGCCAGGTTCAAGCAGGAAATGAAAAACTGTTTTTT,CASSQVQAGNEKLFF
TRBJ2-3,TRBD2,TRBV19,-,TGTGCCAGTAGTATTGTTGCCGGGAGGGCTACAGATACGCAGTATTTT,CASSIVAGRATDTQYF
TRBJ2-7,TRBD2,TRBV10-3,once,TGTGCCATCAGTGAGTCGGGGACTATCTGGGACGAGCAGTACTTC,CAISESGTIWDEQYF